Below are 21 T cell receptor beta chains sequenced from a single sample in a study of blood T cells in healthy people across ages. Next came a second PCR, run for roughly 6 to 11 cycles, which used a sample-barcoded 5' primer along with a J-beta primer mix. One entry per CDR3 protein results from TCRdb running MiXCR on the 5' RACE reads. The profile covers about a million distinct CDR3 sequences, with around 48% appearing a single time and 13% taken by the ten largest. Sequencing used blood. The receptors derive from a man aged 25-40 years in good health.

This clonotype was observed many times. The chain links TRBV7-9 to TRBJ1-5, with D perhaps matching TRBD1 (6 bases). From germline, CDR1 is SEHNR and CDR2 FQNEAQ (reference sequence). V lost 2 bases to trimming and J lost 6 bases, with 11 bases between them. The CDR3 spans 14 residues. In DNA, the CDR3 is TGTGCCAGCAGCTTACAGGGGCTGGGTCAGCCCCAGCATTTT. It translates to CASSLQGLGQPQHF.

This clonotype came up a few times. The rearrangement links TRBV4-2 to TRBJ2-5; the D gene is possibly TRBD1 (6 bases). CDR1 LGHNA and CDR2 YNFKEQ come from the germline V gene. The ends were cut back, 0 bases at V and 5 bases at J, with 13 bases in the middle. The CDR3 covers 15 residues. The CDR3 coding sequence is TGTGCCAGCAGCCAAGAGGGCAGGGGTGTGGAGACCCAGTACTTC. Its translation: CASSQEGRGVETQYF.

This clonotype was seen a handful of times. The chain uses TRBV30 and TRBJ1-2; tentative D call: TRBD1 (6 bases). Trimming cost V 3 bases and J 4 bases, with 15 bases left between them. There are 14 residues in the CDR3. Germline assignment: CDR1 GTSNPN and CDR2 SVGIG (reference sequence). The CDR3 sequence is CAWSLVGGSYGYTF. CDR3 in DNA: TGTGCCTGGAGCCTTGTAGGGGGAAGCTATGGCTACACCTTC.

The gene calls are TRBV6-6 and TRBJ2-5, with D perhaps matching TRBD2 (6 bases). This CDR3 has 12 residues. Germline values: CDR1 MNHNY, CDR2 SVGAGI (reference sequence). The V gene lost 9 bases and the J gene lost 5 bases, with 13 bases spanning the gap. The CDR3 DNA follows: TGTGCCAGTACCATAGCGGAGGAGACCCAGTACTTC. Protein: CASTIAEETQYF.

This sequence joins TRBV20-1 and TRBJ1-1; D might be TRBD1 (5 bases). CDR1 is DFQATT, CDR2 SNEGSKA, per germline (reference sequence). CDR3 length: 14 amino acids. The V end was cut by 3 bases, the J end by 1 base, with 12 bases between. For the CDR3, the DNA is TGCAGTGCTAGGGGGGGATCGCGGAACACTGAAGCTTTCTTT. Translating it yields CSARGGSRNTEAFF.

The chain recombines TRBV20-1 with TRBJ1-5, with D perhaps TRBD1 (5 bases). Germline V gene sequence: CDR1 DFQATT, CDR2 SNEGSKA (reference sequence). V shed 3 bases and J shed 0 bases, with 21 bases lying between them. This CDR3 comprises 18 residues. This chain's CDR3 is CSASPRDVDSYSNQPQHF. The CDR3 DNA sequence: TGCAGTGCTAGTCCCAGGGACGTAGACAGCTATAGCAATCAGCCCCAGCATTTT.

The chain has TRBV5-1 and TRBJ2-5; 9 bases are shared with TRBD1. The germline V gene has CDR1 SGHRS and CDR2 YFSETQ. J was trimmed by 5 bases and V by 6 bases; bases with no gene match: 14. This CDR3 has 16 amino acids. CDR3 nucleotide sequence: TGCGCCAGCAACTCGGCGACAGGGGGTGCATTCGAGACCCAGTACTTC. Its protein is CASNSATGGAFETQYF.

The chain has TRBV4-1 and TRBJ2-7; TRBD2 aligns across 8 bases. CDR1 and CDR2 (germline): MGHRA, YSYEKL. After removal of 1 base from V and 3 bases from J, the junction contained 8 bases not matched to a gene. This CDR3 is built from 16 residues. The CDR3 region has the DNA TGCGCCAGCAGCCAAGTTGGCGGGGGGTCTTACTACGAGCAGTACTTC. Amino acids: CASSQVGGGSYYEQYF.

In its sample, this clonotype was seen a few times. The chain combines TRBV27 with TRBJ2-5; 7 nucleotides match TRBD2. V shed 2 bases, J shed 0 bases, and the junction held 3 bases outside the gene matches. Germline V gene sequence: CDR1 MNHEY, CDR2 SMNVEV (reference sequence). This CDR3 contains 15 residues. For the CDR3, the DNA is TGTGCCAGCAGTTTAGGGGGGGGGTACCAAGAGACCCAGTACTTC. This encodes CASSLGGGYQETQYF.

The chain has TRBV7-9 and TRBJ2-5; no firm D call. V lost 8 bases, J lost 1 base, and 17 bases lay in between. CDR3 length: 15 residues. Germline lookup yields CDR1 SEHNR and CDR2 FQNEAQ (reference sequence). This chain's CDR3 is CASLNPEAPQETQYF. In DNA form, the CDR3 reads TGTGCCAGCCTTAATCCAGAGGCACCCCAAGAGACCCAGTACTTC.

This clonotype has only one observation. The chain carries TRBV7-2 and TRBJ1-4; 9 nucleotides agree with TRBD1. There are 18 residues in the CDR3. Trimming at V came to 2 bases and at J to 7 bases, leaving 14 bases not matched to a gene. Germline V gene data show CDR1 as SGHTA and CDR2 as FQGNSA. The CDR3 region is CASSLQGQGFTRGEKLFF. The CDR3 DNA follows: TGTGCCAGCAGCTTACAGGGACAGGGCTTTACCAGGGGTGAAAAACTGTTTTTT.

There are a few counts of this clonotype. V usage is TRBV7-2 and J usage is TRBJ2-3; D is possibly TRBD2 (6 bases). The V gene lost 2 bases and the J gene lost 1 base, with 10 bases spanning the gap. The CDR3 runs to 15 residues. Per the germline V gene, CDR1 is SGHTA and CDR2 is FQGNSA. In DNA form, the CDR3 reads TGTGCCAGCAGCTTACCGACTAGTGGCACAGATACGCAGTATTTT. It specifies CASSLPTSGTDTQYF.

CDR3 residues: CSARSGTGYEQYF. The CDR3 DNA follows: TGCAGTGCTAGATCGGGGACAGGATACGAGCAGTACTTC. The V call is TRBV20-1, the J call TRBJ2-7, with 8 bases identical to TRBD1. The CDR3 is made up of 13 amino acids. CDR1 and CDR2 from the germline V gene are DFQATT and SNEGSKA (reference sequence). V gave up 2 bases and J gave up 4 bases; unmatched junction bases: 4.

As DNA, the CDR3 is TGTGCCAGCAGTTACTCACAGGGTGGCCAAGAGACCCAGTACTTC. Translating gives CASSYSQGGQETQYF. The V call is TRBV6-5, the J call TRBJ2-5; a possible D gene is TRBD1 (6 bases). Trimming pared 0 bases from V and 1 base from J, leaving 9 bases between. CDR3 length: 15 residues. Germline CDR1 and CDR2: MNHEY and SVGAGI.

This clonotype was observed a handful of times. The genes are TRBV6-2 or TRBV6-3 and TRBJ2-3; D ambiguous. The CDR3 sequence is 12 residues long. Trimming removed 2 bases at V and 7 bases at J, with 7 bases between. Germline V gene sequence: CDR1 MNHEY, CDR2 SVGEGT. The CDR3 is CASSYRSHTQYF. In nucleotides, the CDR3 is TGTGCCAGCAGTTACCGAAGCCATACGCAGTATTTT.

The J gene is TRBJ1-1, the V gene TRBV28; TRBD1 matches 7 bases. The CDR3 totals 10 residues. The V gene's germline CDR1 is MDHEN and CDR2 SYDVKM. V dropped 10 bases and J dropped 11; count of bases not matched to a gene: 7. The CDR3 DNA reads TGTGCCACATACCTGACAGGGGCTTTCTTT. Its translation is CATYLTGAFF.

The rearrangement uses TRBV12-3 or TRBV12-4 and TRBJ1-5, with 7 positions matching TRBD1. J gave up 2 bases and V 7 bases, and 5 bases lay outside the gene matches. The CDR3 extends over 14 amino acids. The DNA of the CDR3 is TGTGCCAGCAACGATGGACAGGGCAATCAGCCCCAGCATTTT. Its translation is CASNDGQGNQPQHF.

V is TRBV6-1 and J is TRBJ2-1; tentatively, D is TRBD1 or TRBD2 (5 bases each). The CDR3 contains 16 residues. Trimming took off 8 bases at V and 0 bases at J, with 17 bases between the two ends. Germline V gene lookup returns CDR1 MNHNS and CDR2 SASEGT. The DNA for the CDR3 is TGTGCCAGCTTTACTGGGGACGCGAGCTCCTACAATGAGCAGTTCTTC. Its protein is CASFTGDASSYNEQFF.

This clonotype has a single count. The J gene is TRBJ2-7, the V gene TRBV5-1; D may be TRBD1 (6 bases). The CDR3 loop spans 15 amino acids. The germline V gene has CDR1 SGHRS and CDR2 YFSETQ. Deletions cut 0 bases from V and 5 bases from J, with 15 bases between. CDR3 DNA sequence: TGCGCCAGCAGCTTGGAGCTAGCCAGGGGCCACGAGCAGTACTTC. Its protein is CASSLELARGHEQYF.

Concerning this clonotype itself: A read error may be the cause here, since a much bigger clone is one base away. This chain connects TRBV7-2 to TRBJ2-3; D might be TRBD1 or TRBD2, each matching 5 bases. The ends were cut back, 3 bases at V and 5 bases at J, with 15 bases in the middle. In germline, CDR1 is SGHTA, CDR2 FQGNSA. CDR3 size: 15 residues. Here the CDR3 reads CASSFVPGRIDTQYF. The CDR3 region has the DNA TGTGCCAGCAGCTTCGTGCCGGGACGAATAGATACGCAGTATTTT.

The CDR3 sequence is CSASPGGGYIQYF. The CDR3 bases are TGCAGTGCTTCTCCTGGAGGAGGATACATTCAGTACTTC. The chain recombines TRBV20-1 with TRBJ2-4, with D possibly TRBD2 on 5 matching bases. Germline V CDR1 and CDR2: DFQATT, SNEGSKA (reference sequence). V lost 5 bases and J lost 8, with 16 bases in between. The CDR3 length is 13 residues.